One and the same sample provided the 13 T cell receptor beta chains below, sequenced in a study of blood T cell repertoires in COVID-19. Data came from immunoSEQ multiplex PCR; TCRdb stores just in-frame clones and leaves some out. Here the sample spans some 130,000 clones, approximately 84% being singletons. Specimen: peripheral blood. These receptors were collected from a human donor in a cohort sampled during active COVID-19.

CDR3 protein: CASSSGGEKLFF. The CDR3 nucleotides read TGTGCCAGCAGTTCGGGGGGCGAAAAACTGTTTTTT. The rearrangement joins TRBV12-3 or TRBV12-4 to TRBJ1-4, with a possible D match to TRBD1 (6 bases). There are 12 residues in the CDR3. Trimming stripped 4 bases from V and 8 bases from J, with 8 bases between.

This rearrangement joins TRBV20-1 to TRBJ2-7, with D possibly matching TRBD2 (5 bases). Germline V gene lookup returns CDR1 DFQATT and CDR2 SNEGSKA (reference sequence). Trimming took 5 bases from V and 2 from J, leaving 7 bases between them. CDR3 size: 11 residues. The DNA for the CDR3 is TGCAGTGCTTCGGAGGCCTACGAGCAGTACTTC. Translation gives CSASEAYEQYF.

This chain uses TRBV23-1 with TRBJ1-5; no clear D gene. TRBV23-1 carries the ORF label, with uncertain function. Trimming cost V 6 bases and J 5 bases, with 20 bases left between them. There are 16 residues in the CDR3. The CDR3 loop reads CASSPSKREADQPQHF. The CDR3 nucleotides read TGCGCCAGCAGCCCAAGTAAGAGGGAGGCAGATCAGCCCCAGCATTTT.

This clone was recorded a few times. The chain employs TRBV24-1 and TRBJ1-2; weak D call: TRBD1 (5 bases). Trimming stripped 4 bases from V and 7 bases from J, with 9 bases between. The CDR3 extends over 12 amino acids. Germline V CDR1 and CDR2: KGHDR, SFDVKD. CDR3 amino acids: CATSEEGSGYTF. The CDR3 nucleotides are TGTGCCACCAGTGAGGAGGGGTCTGGCTACACCTTC.

This rearrangement joins TRBV27 to TRBJ2-3; D remains unclear. CDR1 MNHEY and CDR2 SMNVEV come from the germline V gene (reference sequence). CDR3 length equals 15 residues. The germline V and J ends were trimmed by 4 bases and 4 bases, with 15 bases remaining between them. The CDR3 nucleotides read TGTGCCAGCAGTTCCTACCAATCCATGTCAGATACGCAGTATTTT. Translated: CASSSYQSMSDTQYF.

A few counts support this clone. The chain uses TRBV5-1 and TRBJ1-1; 7 bases line up with TRBD1. The junction had 7 bases not matched to a gene; V was cut back by 0 bases and J by 5 bases. The CDR3 contains 15 residues. Germline assignment: CDR1 SGHRS and CDR2 YFSETQ. The DNA of the CDR3 is TGCGCCAGCAGCTTGGACACGACAGGGTGGACTGAAGCTTTCTTT. Translation: CASSLDTTGWTEAFF. Together with reference TRBV5-1 and TRBJ1-1, the CDR3 gives the full variable domain: KAGVTQTPRYLIKTRGQQVTLSCSPISGHRSVSWYQQTPGQGLQFLFEYFSETQRNKGNFPGRFSGRQFSNSRSEMNVSTLELGDSALYLCASSLDTTGWTEAFFGQGTRLTVV.

CDR3 protein: CASSEGRGPIAGEQYF. The CDR3 nucleotides are TGCGCCAGCAGTGAAGGGCGGGGGCCCATCGCGGGCGAGCAGTACTTC. The J gene is TRBJ2-7, the V gene TRBV10-2; tentative D call: TRBD2 (7 bases). Germline-derived CDR1 and CDR2 are WSHSY and SAAADI. With 3 bases removed from V and 6 bases from J, the gap between germline ends came to 21 bases. The CDR3 spans 16 residues.

The rearrangement joins TRBV10-2 to TRBJ1-2, with D unresolved. Looked up from germline, CDR1 is WSHSY and CDR2 is SAAADI. The germline V and J ends were trimmed by 5 bases and 3 bases, with 19 bases remaining between them. The CDR3 totals 16 residues. The CDR3 region is CASSNSRISGDYGYTF. Written as DNA, the CDR3 is TGCGCCAGCAGTAATAGCCGGATTTCGGGTGACTATGGCTACACCTTC.

The rearrangement uses TRBV20-1 and TRBJ2-3; perhaps TRBD1 as D (5 bases). The CDR3 contains 11 residues. Trimming removed 4 bases from V and 6 bases from J, with 8 bases in between. The germline V gene has CDR1 DFQATT and CDR2 SNEGSKA (reference sequence). The CDR3 is CSATKGDTQYF. For the CDR3, the DNA is TGCAGTGCTACGAAGGGGGATACGCAGTATTTT.

The genes are TRBV5-1 and TRBJ2-5, with D perhaps TRBD1 (5 bases). With 2 bases removed from V and 2 bases from J, the gap between germline ends came to 10 bases. The germline CDR1 and CDR2 sequences are SGHRS and YFSETQ. The CDR3 has 14 residues. The CDR3 DNA follows: TGCGCCAGCAGCTTAGACAGCAAGCAAGAGACCCAGTACTTC. Protein sequence: CASSLDSKQETQYF.

J is TRBJ2-5 and V is TRBV3-1 (or the pseudogene TRBV3-2), with a possible D match to TRBD1 (6 bases). Germline CDR1 and CDR2: LGHDT and YNNKEL (reference sequence). CDR3 length: 14 amino acids. Between the trimmed V and J ends, which lost 11 bases and 5 bases, there was a span of 21 bases. The CDR3 bases are TGTGCCTCCGGGCAGCGGACAGTCAAGGAGACCCAGTACTTC. The encoded protein is CASGQRTVKETQYF.

The V gene is TRBV21-1, the J gene TRBJ1-3; the DNA was not used to check the table's D call, TRBD1. TRBV21-1 is marked as a pseudogene. This CDR3 region has 20 residues. CDR3 nucleotide sequence: TGTGCCAGCAGCACTCGGGGACTGGACAGGCCGCGGAGCTCTGGAAACACCATATATTTT. It is translated as CASSTRGLDRPRSSGNTIYF.

The rearrangement links TRBV6-5 to TRBJ2-7; no definite D call. Germline V gene lookup returns CDR1 MNHEY and CDR2 SVGAGI. Trimming took 0 bases from V and 4 from J, leaving 10 bases between them. The CDR3 is made up of 14 amino acids. The CDR3 region is CASSYSHRQYEQYF. The CDR3 DNA is TGTGCCAGCAGTTACTCGCACAGACAATACGAGCAGTACTTC.